The rows below give T cell receptor beta chains drawn from one sample of a study of blood T cells in healthy people across ages. TCRdb redid the calling of the 5' RACE reads with MiXCR, one entry per CDR3 protein. The sample shows about 770,000 distinct CDR3 sequences, approximately 48% of them seen only once. The sequencing sample was made of blood. The receptors stem from a man aged 55 to 70 in good health. The CDR3 runs from the conserved cysteine through the conserved F or W. Fields, in order: V gene, J gene, CDR3 protein.

>TRBV29-1|TRBJ2-1
CSVHFPPGAGHGYNEQFF
>TRBV11-3|TRBJ2-5
CASSFFVGVQETQYF
>TRBV20-1|TRBJ2-3
CRAGSRSTDTQYF
>TRBV6-2/TRBV6-3|TRBJ2-5
CASYGRTGLAEQYF
>TRBV13|TRBJ2-6
CASIKGVASGANVLTF
>TRBV5-6|TRBJ1-5
CASSKTGRNQPQHF
>TRBV5-3|.
CASSILAGDTYEQYF
>TRBV20-1|TRBJ2-3
CSARPVAGRTSTDTQYF
>TRBV3-1|TRBJ2-1
CASSQERLAGGPNNEQFF
>TRBV11-2|TRBJ2-7
CASSLEPGSEQYF